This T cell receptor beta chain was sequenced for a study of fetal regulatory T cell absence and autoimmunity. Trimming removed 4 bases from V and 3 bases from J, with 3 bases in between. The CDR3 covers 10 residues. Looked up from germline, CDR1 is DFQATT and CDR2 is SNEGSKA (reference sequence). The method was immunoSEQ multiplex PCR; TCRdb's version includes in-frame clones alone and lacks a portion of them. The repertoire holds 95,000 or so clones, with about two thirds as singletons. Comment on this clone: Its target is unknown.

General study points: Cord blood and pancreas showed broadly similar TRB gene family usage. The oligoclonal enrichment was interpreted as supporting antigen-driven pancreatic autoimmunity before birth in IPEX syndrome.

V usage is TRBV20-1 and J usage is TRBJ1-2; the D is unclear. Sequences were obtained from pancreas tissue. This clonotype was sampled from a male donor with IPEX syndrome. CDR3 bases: TGCAGTGCTATTTACTATGGCTACACCTTC. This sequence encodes CSAIYYGYTF.